The rows below give T cell receptor beta chains drawn from one sample of a study of metastatic and nonmetastatic thyroid tumors. TCRdb reanalyzed the PCR reads via MiXCR. Seen here are 35,000 to 40,000 clones, approximately 16% observed once, and the top ten hold 9.9%. The sequenced material came from tumor tissue. These TCRs come from a female donor with papillary thyroid cancer or a benign thyroid nodule (not recorded which). Some clones in this sample may be carry-over from other donors' samples. Both conserved end residues are part of each CDR3. D genes are given only for firm matches. Clone size, where shown, is once, few, many, or a class for clones that have expanded.

v_call	j_call	d_call	clone_size	cdr3_aa	cdr3_nt
TRBV11-2	TRBJ1-5	.	.	CASSLDGISNQPQHF	TGTGCCAGCAGCTTGGATGGGATTAGCAATCAGCCCCAGCATTTT
TRBV4-1	TRBJ2-3	.	many	CASSQSPLGSGTDTQYF	TGCGCCAGCAGCCAATCTCCACTCGGGTCCGGAACAGATACGCAGTATTTT
TRBV30	TRBJ2-1	.	many	CAWKPGVMDEQFF	TGTGCCTGGAAACCGGGAGTCATGGATGAGCAGTTCTTC
TRBV28	TRBJ1-4	.	.	CASSLGEKLFF	TGTGCCAGCAGCTTGGGGGAGAAACTGTTTTTT
TRBV19	TRBJ1-1	.	.	CAISIRSNTEAFF	TGTGCCATTAGTATAAGATCGAACACTGAAGCTTTCTTT
TRBV12-3/TRBV12-4	TRBJ1-5	TRBD1	many	CASRRTGVNNQPQHF	TGTGCCAGCAGACGGACAGGGGTAAACAATCAGCCCCAGCATTTT
TRBV12-3/TRBV12-4	TRBJ1-4	.	.	CASRSGPELFF	TGTGCCAGCAGGTCGGGTCCTGAGCTGTTTTTT
TRBV7-6	TRBJ2-5	TRBD1	many	CASSLGAGGRETQYF	TGTGCCAGCAGCTTAGGGGCAGGGGGTCGCGAGACCCAGTACTTC
TRBV4-3	TRBJ2-1	.	many	CASSQTRGGYNEQFF	TGCGCCAGCAGCCAAACTAGGGGGGGTTACAATGAGCAGTTCTTC
TRBV15	TRBJ2-1	TRBD2	many	CATSRGGPASGSYNEQFF	TGTGCCACCAGCAGAGGTGGACCCGCTAGCGGGAGTTACAATGAGCAGTTCTTC
TRBV30	TRBJ2-5	.	many	CAWNPGLVKTQYF	TGTGCCTGGAACCCAGGGTTGGTAAAGACCCAGTACTTC
TRBV6-2/TRBV6-3	TRBJ2-3	TRBD2	many	CASSYPPLLAGASTDTQYF	TGTGCCAGCAGTTACCCCCCTCTACTAGCGGGAGCCAGCACAGATACGCAGTATTTT
TRBV7-9	TRBJ2-7	.	many	CASSYGAGFSYEQYF	TGTGCCAGCAGCTACGGGGCAGGGTTCAGCTACGAGCAGTACTTC
TRBV6-1	TRBJ2-7	.	.	CASSEASPPNYEQYF	TGTGCCAGCAGTGAGGCCAGCCCGCCCAATTACGAGCAATACTTC
TRBV5-1	TRBJ2-7	.	.	CATRFWTLHYEQYF	TGCGCCACCCGCTTCTGGACCCTCCACTACGAGCAGTACTTC
TRBV20-1	TRBJ2-7	.	.	CSVILPSWRAREQYF	TGCAGTGTCATCTTACCTAGCTGGAGGGCCCGGGAGCAGTACTTC
TRBV28	TRBJ1-5	TRBD1	many	CASSSGTGVQPQRF	TGTGCCAGCAGTTCCGGGACAGGGGTTCAGCCCCAGCGTTTT
TRBV19	TRBJ2-1	.	.	CASSIKFF	TGTGCCAGTAGTATAAAGTTTTTC
TRBV6-1	TRBJ1-6	TRBD1	many	CASTLGQGINSPLHF	TGTGCCAGCACCCTGGGACAGGGAATTAATTCACCCCTCCACTTT
TRBV7-3	TRBJ2-1	TRBD2	.	CASSLITGLGIDEQVF	TGTGCCAGCAGCTTAATTACGGGACTAGGAATCGATGAGCAGGTTTTC
TRBV20-1	TRBJ1-1	TRBD1	many	CSADTPGQKNTEAFF	TGCAGTGCAGATACACCGGGACAGAAGAACACTGAAGCTTTCTTT
TRBV20-1	TRBJ1-2	.	many	CSARDGRGYGYTF	TGCAGTGCTAGAGATGGGAGGGGCTATGGCTACACCTTC
TRBV5-1	TRBJ2-3	TRBD1	many	CASSNTQGVFTDTQYF	TGCGCCAGCAGCAATACACAGGGGGTTTTCACAGATACGCAGTATTTT
TRBV5-1	TRBJ1-5	.	many	CASSLGQASNQPQHF	TGCGCCAGCAGCTTAGGGCAGGCTAGCAATCAGCCCCAGCATTTT
TRBV29-1	TRBJ2-1	.	few	CSVDGGELYNEQFF	TGCAGCGTTGATGGGGGAGAGCTCTACAATGAGCAGTTCTTC
TRBV20-1	TRBJ2-5	.	many	CSASGGQQETQYF	TGCAGTGCTAGCGGAGGACAGCAAGAGACCCAGTACTTC
TRBV10-1	TRBJ1-1	TRBD1	many	CASIGIPGPGGTQNTEAFF	TGCGCCAGCATCGGGATACCAGGACCAGGGGGCACCCAAAACACTGAAGCTTTCTTT
TRBV9	TRBJ2-3	TRBD2	many	CASSVEGGLAGLTDTQYF	TGTGCCAGCAGCGTAGAAGGGGGGCTAGCGGGTCTCACAGATACGCAGTATTTT
TRBV6-1	TRBJ1-3	TRBD1	many	CATLDRSGNTIYF	TGTGCCACACTGGACAGGTCTGGAAACACCATATATTTT
TRBV12-3/TRBV12-4	TRBJ2-7	.	few	CASRARDKVPEQYF	TGTGCCAGCAGAGCCCGGGACAAGGTTCCCGAGCAGTACTTC
TRBV12-3/TRBV12-4	TRBJ1-2	.	many	CASSTDRTFFGYTF	TGTGCCAGCAGTACGGACAGAACTTTCTTTGGTTACACCTTC
TRBV24-1	TRBJ2-1	TRBD1	many	CATSELGTGVNEQFF	TGTGCCACCAGTGAACTGGGGACAGGGGTCAATGAGCAGTTCTTC
TRBV7-9	TRBJ1-2	.	.	CASSQRVWGYTF	TGTGCCAGCAGCCAAAGGGTTTGGGGCTACACCTTC
TRBV19	TRBJ2-1	.	few	CASGKTHEAPFF	TGTGCCAGTGGCAAAACCCACGAGGCCCCGTTCTTC
TRBV28	TRBJ2-6	.	.	CAIQEYRAFGSNVLTF	TGTGCCATCCAAGAGTACAGGGCCTTTGGGTCCAACGTCCTGACTTTC
TRBV7-2	TRBJ1-4	.	many	CASSRQTSTNEKLFF	TGTGCCAGCAGCCGGCAGACGTCAACTAATGAAAAACTGTTTTTT
TRBV19	TRBJ1-4	.	many	CASSIMYISATNEKLFF	TGTGCCAGTAGTATTATGTATATTTCGGCAACTAATGAAAAACTGTTTTTT
TRBV6-1	TRBJ1-2	.	many	CASSEPVVGRPYGYTF	TGTGCCAGCAGTGAACCAGTCGTCGGGCGGCCCTATGGCTACACCTTC
TRBV9	TRBJ2-3	TRBD1	.	CASSVGTGRTDTQYF	TGTGCCAGCAGCGTAGGGACAGGGAGGACAGATACGCAGTATTTT
TRBV2	TRBJ2-1	TRBD2	many	CASSEEGGRAYEQFF	TGTGCCAGCAGTGAAGAAGGCGGGAGGGCCTATGAGCAGTTCTTC
TRBV29-1	TRBJ2-1	.	many	CSVDGKGYNEQFF	TGCAGCGTTGATGGGAAAGGTTACAATGAGCAGTTCTTC
TRBV24-1	TRBJ1-2	.	many	CATSDAGVGGYTF	TGTGCCACCAGTGACGCAGGGGTCGGTGGCTACACCTTC
TRBV10-3	TRBJ2-3	.	many	CAISELQVEDTQYF	TGTGCCATCAGTGAATTACAGGTAGAAGATACGCAGTATTTT
TRBV6-1	TRBJ1-1	.	many	CASSPGRSGGRGEAFF	TGTGCCAGCAGTCCTGGAAGATCGGGGGGTCGTGGTGAAGCTTTCTTT
TRBV27	TRBJ2-1	.	many	CASSPTGTLYNEQFF	TGTGCCAGCAGTCCGACCGGGACTCTGTACAATGAGCAGTTCTTC